This T cell receptor beta chain comes out of a study of memory CD4+ T cells and cytomegalovirus serostatus. Study summary: This sample comes from healthy Belgian adults, 8 to 10 CMV seropositive, some 22 seronegative. Notes on the study in general: Each of some 67 CMV-associated TCRbeta sequences occurred in one to five individuals.

About this clone itself: What it recognizes is unknown.

Per the original data handling: After removing out-of-frame reads, around 2.2 million distinct TCRbeta sequences remained. The data were produced by immunoSEQ multiplex PCR, yet TCRdb's version contains in-frame clones alone and is incomplete. The V and J calls and clone size were taken over from that table, and D and trimming were inferred from the DNA. The data contain under 35,000 clones, about 78% of them seen just once; the ten biggest clones take up less than 1.3%. Trimming stripped 6 bases from V and 11 bases from J, with 14 bases between. CDR1 and CDR2 (germline): MNHEY, SMNVEV (reference sequence). The CDR3 has 12 amino acids. The sort gate was single viable CD3+CD4+CD8-CD45RO+ cells for memory CD4+ T cells.

The genes are TRBV27 and TRBJ2-1; D ambiguous. This receptor was identified in an adult in good health and CMV-seronegative. The source material was memory CD4+ T cells from blood. DNA of the CDR3: TGTGCCAGCAGAAAATCCGGCCCCCAGCAGTTCTTC. Translated, it gives CASRKSGPQQFF.